Following are 27 T cell receptor beta chains from one sample sequenced in a study of T cell changes during pregnancy in multiple sclerosis. The table came from immunoSEQ multiplex PCR; TCRdb's copy has only in-frame clones and leaves some out. This table has some 56,000 clones, about 93% appearing once. Sequences were derived from peripheral blood, sampled in the third trimester of pregnancy. The receptors originated from a female donor in good health, enrolled as a control in a pregnancy study.

The chain carries TRBV2 and TRBJ2-7, with 7 bases identical to TRBD1. The CDR3 runs 15 residues. V dropped 6 bases and J dropped 0; count of bases not matched to a gene: 8. Germline V gene lookup returns CDR1 SNHLY and CDR2 FYNNEI. The CDR3 loop reads CASSATGTASYEQYF. CDR3 bases: TGTGCCAGCAGCGCAACCGGGACAGCCTCCTACGAGCAGTACTTC.

The chain couples TRBV18 to TRBJ2-1, with D unresolved. V was trimmed by 2 bases and J by 8 bases, leaving 22 bases between them. The germline CDR1 and CDR2 sequences are KGHSH and LQKENI. The CDR3 length is 17 residues. In DNA, the CDR3 is TGTGCCAGCTCACCATATGTGGTATCGGTGATGTTGGATGAGCAGTTCTTC. Its protein is CASSPYVVSVMLDEQFF.

This chain uses TRBV15 with TRBJ1-1; TRBD1 matches 9 bases. Germline lookup yields CDR1 LNHNV and CDR2 YYDKDF (reference sequence). The CDR3 has 15 amino acids. V lost 3 bases, J lost 10 bases, and 12 bases stayed unmatched. The CDR3 sequence: CATSSRDRDFVVAFF. DNA of the CDR3: TGTGCCACCAGCAGCCGGGACAGGGATTTTGTCGTAGCTTTCTTT.

This sequence joins TRBV28 and TRBJ2-2; TRBD1 aligns across 7 bases. Germline lookup yields CDR1 MDHEN and CDR2 SYDVKM. The CDR3 totals 19 residues. V gave up 6 bases and J gave up 0 bases; unmatched junction bases: 16. As DNA, the CDR3 is TGTGCCAGCAGACTACCCCTCGGGGACAGCGCTTCGAACACCGGGGAGCTGTTTTTT. Protein: CASRLPLGDSASNTGELFF.

On this clone itself: The sample contains more than one DNA sequence encoding this CDR3. The V gene is TRBV2, the J gene TRBJ2-5; no firm D call. The V and J ends lost 4 bases and 2 bases respectively, with 8 bases between them. CDR3 length: 13 amino acids. CDR1 and CDR2 from the germline V gene are SNHLY and FYNNEI. CDR3 residues: CASSGDSQETQYF. The CDR3 bases are TGTGCCAGCAGTGGAGACTCGCAAGAGACCCAGTACTTC.

The genes are TRBV6-6 and TRBJ2-7, with 11 positions matching TRBD1. Germline values: CDR1 MNHNY, CDR2 SVGAGI (reference sequence). The CDR3 contains 14 residues. V was clipped by 2 bases and J by 3 bases; unmatched bases: 0. As DNA, the CDR3 is TGTGCCAGCAGTTACGGGACAGGGGGCTACGAGCAGTACTTC. Translation gives CASSYGTGGYEQYF.

V and J are TRBV6-4 and TRBJ2-1; unclear D gene. This CDR3 has 16 residues. V lost 7 bases to trimming and J lost 1 base, with 17 bases between them. Looked up from germline, CDR1 is MRHNA and CDR2 is SNTAGT. CDR3 bases: TGTGCCAGCACCGGTGGTGGCGGTGAGTCCTACAATGAGCAGTTCTTC. It encodes CASTGGGGESYNEQFF.

On this clone: Here the CDR3 omits its conserved ending phenylalanine or tryptophan, so a read error is the likely source. The DNA is omitted, as the CDR3 cannot be located on it reliably, and the CDR3 follows TCRdb's listing. The V gene is TRBV28, the J gene TRBJ2-7; the table assigns TRBD2, which was not confirmed against the DNA. Ends included, the CDR3 has 12 residues. Germline CDR1 is MDHEN and CDR2 is SYDVKM. CDR3 loop: CASSFFAGAPQI.

The chain employs TRBV18 and TRBJ2-7; 9 bases agree with TRBD2. Per germline, CDR1 KGHSH and CDR2 LQKENI. V was pared by 6 bases and J by 1 base, with 7 bases of the junction left unmatched. The CDR3 loop spans 15 amino acids. CDR3: CASSRGLAISYEQYF. CDR3 DNA: TGTGCCAGCTCCCGTGGACTAGCGATTTCCTACGAGCAGTACTTC.

The CDR3 DNA reads as TGCAGCGTTGTTACGTGGACAGGGCAGGGCACCTACGAGCAGTACTTC. It codes for CSVVTWTGQGTYEQYF. The rearrangement links TRBV29-1 to TRBJ2-7; 8 bases agree with TRBD1. This CDR3 region has 16 residues. Per germline, CDR1 SQVTM and CDR2 ANQGSEA. Germline trimming cut 4 bases from V and 2 bases from J; bases unmatched to any gene: 13.

On this clone itself: Other DNA sequences of this sample code for an identical CDR3. The V and J genes are TRBV7-9 and TRBJ2-1, with 8 bases lining up with TRBD2. CDR1 is SEHNR and CDR2 is FQNEAQ in the germline V gene (reference sequence). CDR3 length: 14 amino acids. V lost 4 bases to trimming and J lost 2 bases; unmatched junction nucleotides: 1. In nucleotides, the CDR3 is TGTGCCAGCAGCTCGGGACTAGCCTACAATGAGCAGTTCTTC. This sequence encodes CASSSGLAYNEQFF.

The rearrangement links TRBV19 to TRBJ1-2; the match to TRBD1 covers 7 bases. Germline-derived CDR1 and CDR2 are LNHDA and SQIVND (reference sequence). The CDR3 runs to 16 residues. Trimming removed 2 bases from V and 8 bases from J; junction bases left unmatched: 14. The CDR3 here is CASSIRGGGTSRGYTF. DNA of the CDR3: TGTGCCAGTAGTATACGTGGAGGGGGCACCTCCCGCGGCTACACCTTC.

A single count supports this clone. The rearrangement uses TRBV2 and TRBJ1-1, with 7 bases fitting TRBD1. The junction had 4 bases not matched to a gene; V was cut back by 1 base and J by 5 bases. There are 14 residues in the CDR3. Germline V gene lookup returns CDR1 SNHLY and CDR2 FYNNEI. The DNA of the CDR3 is TGTGCCAGCAGTGAAGGACAGGGCACGACTGAAGCTTTCTTT. This sequence encodes CASSEGQGTTEAFF.

The chain couples TRBV6-1 to TRBJ1-3; 10 bases map to TRBD1. V lost 6 bases and J lost 2; bases outside the gene matches: 1. The CDR3 runs 14 residues. In germline, CDR1 is MNHNS, CDR2 SASEGT. CDR3 bases: TGTGCCAGCAGCGGACAGGGGGCTGGAAACACCATATATTTT. Its translation: CASSGQGAGNTIYF.

The J gene is TRBJ2-3, the V gene TRBV19; D not resolved. Per germline, CDR1 LNHDA and CDR2 SQIVND (reference sequence). V was pared by 2 bases and J by 4 bases, with 7 bases between. CDR3 length: 13 residues. In DNA, the CDR3 is TGTGCCAGTAGTATAAGTAGTTCAGATACGCAGTATTTT. This translates into CASSISSSDTQYF.

J is TRBJ1-3 and V is TRBV5-1; tentative D call: TRBD1 (6 bases). Germline lookup yields CDR1 SGHRS and CDR2 YFSETQ. The CDR3 covers 16 residues. V lost 5 bases to trimming and J lost 4 bases, with 19 bases between them. Here the CDR3 reads CASSFRRGAPGNTIYF. Here the CDR3 DNA reads TGCGCCAGCAGTTTCAGGCGGGGGGCACCGGGAAACACCATATATTTT.

The chain recombines TRBV6-6 with TRBJ2-5, with D unresolved. CDR3 length: 13 residues. V lost 2 bases and J lost 1, with 5 bases in between. In germline, CDR1 is MNHNY, CDR2 SVGAGI (reference sequence). Written as DNA, the CDR3 is TGTGCCAGCAGTTACGCACTCCAAGAGACCCAGTACTTC. Translating it yields CASSYALQETQYF.

This clone was counted between two and nine times. V usage is TRBV7-9 and J usage is TRBJ1-1, with 8 bases identical to TRBD1. In germline, CDR1 is SEHNR, CDR2 FQNEAQ (reference sequence). V lost 0 bases to trimming and J lost 3 bases; unmatched junction nucleotides: 6. The CDR3 spans 16 residues. CDR3 sequence (DNA): TGTGCCAGCAGCTTAGCGCGGCCAGGGGGCGACACTGAAGCTTTCTTT. Its translation: CASSLARPGGDTEAFF.

V and J are TRBV6-5 and TRBJ2-2, with 9 bases aligning to TRBD1. The ends lost 1 base at V and 3 bases at J; junction bases unmatched: 3. The germline V gene encodes CDR1 MNHEY and CDR2 SVGAGI. This CDR3 region has 16 residues. CDR3 loop: CASSYWDRVDTGELFF. In DNA form, the CDR3 reads TGTGCCAGCAGTTACTGGGACAGGGTCGACACCGGGGAGCTGTTTTTT.

CDR3 DNA sequence: TGCGCCAGCAGCTTGTGGGGGGGGGCGGGTAATGAGCAGTTCTTC. Translation: CASSLWGGAGNEQFF. This chain uses TRBV5-1 with TRBJ2-1, with D possibly being TRBD2 (7 bases). CDR3 length equals 15 residues. CDR1 SGHRS and CDR2 YFSETQ come from the germline V gene. The germline V and J ends were trimmed by 1 base and 7 bases, with 15 bases remaining between them.

The chain is built from TRBV19 and TRBJ2-1; 9 positions agree with TRBD2. Trimming cost V 5 bases and J 6 bases; bases outside gene matches: 8. The CDR3 runs 15 residues. Germline CDR1 and CDR2: LNHDA and SQIVND (reference sequence). CDR3 nucleotide sequence: TGTGCCAGTAGTGTTTCTGGCGGGAGGGCCAATGAGCAGTTCTTC. It yields the protein CASSVSGGRANEQFF.

This clone was seen a single time. The J gene is TRBJ2-2, the V gene TRBV9; D not resolved. This CDR3 spans 12 amino acids. The germline V and J ends were trimmed by 4 bases and 4 bases, with 5 bases remaining between them. Germline V CDR1 and CDR2: SGDLS, YYNGEE. Here the CDR3 DNA reads TGTGCCAGCAGCCCGTTCACCGGGGAGCTGTTTTTT. Residues: CASSPFTGELFF.

V and J are TRBV7-8 and TRBJ2-3; 10 nucleotides align to TRBD2. With 4 bases clipped from V and 6 bases from J, the junction kept 7 bases outside the gene matches. Per the germline V gene, CDR1 is SGHVS and CDR2 is FQNEAQ. This CDR3 is 15 amino acids long. CDR3 sequence: CASSSLAGALDTQYF. The CDR3, as DNA: TGTGCCAGCAGCTCCCTAGCGGGGGCTCTGGATACGCAGTATTTT.

The V and J genes are TRBV5-1 and TRBJ2-3; TRBD2 agrees at 11 bases. Per germline, CDR1 SGHRS and CDR2 YFSETQ. This CDR3 comprises 15 residues. With 2 bases clipped from V and 5 bases from J, the junction kept 4 bases outside the gene matches. The CDR3 sequence is CASSFSGGEGDTQYF. In nucleotides, the CDR3 is TGCGCCAGCAGCTTTAGCGGGGGGGAAGGAGATACGCAGTATTTT.

This clone was seen a few times. The rearrangement uses TRBV2 and TRBJ2-7; the match to TRBD1 covers 7 bases. CDR1 is SNHLY, CDR2 FYNNEI, per germline. The CDR3 is 13 amino acids. V dropped 1 base and J dropped 6; count of bases not matched to a gene: 3. CDR3 loop: CASSEEQGREQYF. The CDR3 DNA reads as TGTGCCAGCAGTGAAGAACAGGGGCGCGAGCAGTACTTC.

This chain joins TRBV7-2 and TRBJ2-1; TRBD2 agrees at 7 bases. In germline, CDR1 is SGHTA, CDR2 FQGNSA. The J segment lost 9 bases and the V segment lost 4 bases, leaving 21 bases of the junction unmatched. The CDR3 sequence is 18 residues long. The CDR3 spells CASSSRTTPGLRRGEQFF. The CDR3 DNA reads as TGTGCCAGCAGCTCTAGGACGACTCCGGGACTACGACGGGGTGAGCAGTTCTTC.

V is TRBV7-9 and J is TRBJ2-7; a weak D match, TRBD2 (6 bases). Germline CDR1 SEHNR, CDR2 FQNEAQ (reference sequence). This CDR3 spans 14 amino acids. The V and J ends lost 1 base and 1 base respectively, with 8 bases between them. In DNA form, the CDR3 reads TGTGCCAGCAGCTTAGGAAGCGGGTCCTACGAGCAGTACTTC. Translated, it gives CASSLGSGSYEQYF.